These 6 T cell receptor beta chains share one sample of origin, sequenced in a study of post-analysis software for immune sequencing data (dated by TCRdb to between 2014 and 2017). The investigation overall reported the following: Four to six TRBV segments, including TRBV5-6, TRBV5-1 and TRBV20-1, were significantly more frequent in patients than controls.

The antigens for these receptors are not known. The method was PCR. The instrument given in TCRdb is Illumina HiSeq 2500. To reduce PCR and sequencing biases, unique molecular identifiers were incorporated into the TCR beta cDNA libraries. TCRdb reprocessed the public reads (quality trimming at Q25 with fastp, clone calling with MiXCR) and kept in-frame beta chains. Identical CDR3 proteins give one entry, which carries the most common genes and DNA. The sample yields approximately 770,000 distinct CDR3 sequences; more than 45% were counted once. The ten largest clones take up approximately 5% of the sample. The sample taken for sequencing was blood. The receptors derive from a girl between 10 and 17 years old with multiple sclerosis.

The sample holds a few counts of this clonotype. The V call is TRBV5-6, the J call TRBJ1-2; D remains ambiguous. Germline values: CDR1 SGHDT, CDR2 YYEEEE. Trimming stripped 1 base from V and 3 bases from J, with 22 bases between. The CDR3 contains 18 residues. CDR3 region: CASSLRVTGPDRYYGYTF. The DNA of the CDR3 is TGTGCCAGCAGCTTGAGAGTGACGGGCCCTGATCGGTACTATGGCTACACCTTC. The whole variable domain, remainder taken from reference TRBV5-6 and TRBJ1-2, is DAGVTQSPTHLIKTRGQQVTLRCSPKSGHDTVSWYQQALGQGPQFIFQYYEEEERQRGNFPDRFSGHQFPNYSSELNVNALLLGDSALYLCASSLRVTGPDRYYGYTFGSGTRLTVV.

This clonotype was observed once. CDR3 sequence reads: CASSWDVNQPQHF. The CDR3 DNA reads as TGTGCCAGCAGCTGGGACGTTAATCAGCCCCAGCATTTT. The chain has TRBV27 and TRBJ1-5, with D perhaps TRBD1 (5 bases). The V gene's germline CDR1 is MNHEY and CDR2 SMNVEV (reference sequence). Trimming pared 6 bases from V and 4 bases from J, leaving 10 bases between. This CDR3 is built from 13 residues.

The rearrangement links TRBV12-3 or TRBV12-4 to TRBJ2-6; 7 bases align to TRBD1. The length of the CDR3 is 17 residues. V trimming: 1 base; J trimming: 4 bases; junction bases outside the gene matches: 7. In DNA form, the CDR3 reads TGTGCCAGCAGTTTAGATTGGACAGGCTCGGGGGCCAACGTCCTGACTTTC. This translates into CASSLDWTGSGANVLTF.

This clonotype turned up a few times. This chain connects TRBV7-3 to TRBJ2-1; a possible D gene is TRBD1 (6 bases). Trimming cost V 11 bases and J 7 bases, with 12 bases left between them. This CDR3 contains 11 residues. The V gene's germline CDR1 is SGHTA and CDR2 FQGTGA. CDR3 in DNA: TGTGCCGGACCGAGGGGGAATGAGCAGTTCTTC. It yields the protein CAGPRGNEQFF.

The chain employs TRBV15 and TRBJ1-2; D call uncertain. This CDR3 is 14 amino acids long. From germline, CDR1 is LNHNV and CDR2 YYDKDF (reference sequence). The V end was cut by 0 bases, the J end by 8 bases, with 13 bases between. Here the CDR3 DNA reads TGTGCCACCAGCAGAGATCTGGGGAGCGAAGGCTACACCTTC. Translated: CATSRDLGSEGYTF.

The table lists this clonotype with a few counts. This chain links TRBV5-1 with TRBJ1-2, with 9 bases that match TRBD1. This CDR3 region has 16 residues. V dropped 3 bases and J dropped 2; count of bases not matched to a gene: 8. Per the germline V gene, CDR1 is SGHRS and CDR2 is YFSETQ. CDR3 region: CASSSSDRGRNYGYTF. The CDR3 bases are TGCGCCAGCAGCTCATCGGACAGGGGAAGAAACTATGGCTACACCTTC.